This T cell receptor beta chain was recovered during a study of OX40 agonist ivuxolimab in advanced cancers. Generated by immunoSEQ multiplex PCR, the TCRdb table keeps only in-frame clones and is missing some. The data contain 90,000 to 100,000 clones, 70% to 90% of them singletons. Patients were ineligible given autoimmune disease history or systemic immunosuppression. The CDR3 spans 15 residues. V was pared by 2 bases and J by 8 bases, with 8 bases of the junction left unmatched. CDR1 and CDR2 from the germline V gene are MDHEN and SYDVKM. This clone was seen a single time. The V call is TRBV28, the J call TRBJ1-5; TRBD1 aligns across 8 bases. The material sequenced was CD4+ or CD8+ T cells sorted from blood, taken in a trial of the OX40 agonist ivuxolimab. This receptor was taken from an adult with an advanced solid tumor such as melanoma, head and neck, liver or kidney cancer. The CDR3 nucleotides read TGTGCCAGCAGTTTACTGGGACAGGTTAGGAAGCCCCAGCATTTT. It specifies CASSLLGQVRKPQHF. The full variable domain, with the rest looked up from reference TRBV28 and TRBJ1-5, is DVKVTQSSRYLVKRTGEKVFLECVQDMDHENMFWYRQDPGLGLRLIYFSYDVKMKEKGDIPEGYSVSREKKERFSLILESASTNQTSMYLCASSLLGQVRKPQHFGDGTRLSIL.